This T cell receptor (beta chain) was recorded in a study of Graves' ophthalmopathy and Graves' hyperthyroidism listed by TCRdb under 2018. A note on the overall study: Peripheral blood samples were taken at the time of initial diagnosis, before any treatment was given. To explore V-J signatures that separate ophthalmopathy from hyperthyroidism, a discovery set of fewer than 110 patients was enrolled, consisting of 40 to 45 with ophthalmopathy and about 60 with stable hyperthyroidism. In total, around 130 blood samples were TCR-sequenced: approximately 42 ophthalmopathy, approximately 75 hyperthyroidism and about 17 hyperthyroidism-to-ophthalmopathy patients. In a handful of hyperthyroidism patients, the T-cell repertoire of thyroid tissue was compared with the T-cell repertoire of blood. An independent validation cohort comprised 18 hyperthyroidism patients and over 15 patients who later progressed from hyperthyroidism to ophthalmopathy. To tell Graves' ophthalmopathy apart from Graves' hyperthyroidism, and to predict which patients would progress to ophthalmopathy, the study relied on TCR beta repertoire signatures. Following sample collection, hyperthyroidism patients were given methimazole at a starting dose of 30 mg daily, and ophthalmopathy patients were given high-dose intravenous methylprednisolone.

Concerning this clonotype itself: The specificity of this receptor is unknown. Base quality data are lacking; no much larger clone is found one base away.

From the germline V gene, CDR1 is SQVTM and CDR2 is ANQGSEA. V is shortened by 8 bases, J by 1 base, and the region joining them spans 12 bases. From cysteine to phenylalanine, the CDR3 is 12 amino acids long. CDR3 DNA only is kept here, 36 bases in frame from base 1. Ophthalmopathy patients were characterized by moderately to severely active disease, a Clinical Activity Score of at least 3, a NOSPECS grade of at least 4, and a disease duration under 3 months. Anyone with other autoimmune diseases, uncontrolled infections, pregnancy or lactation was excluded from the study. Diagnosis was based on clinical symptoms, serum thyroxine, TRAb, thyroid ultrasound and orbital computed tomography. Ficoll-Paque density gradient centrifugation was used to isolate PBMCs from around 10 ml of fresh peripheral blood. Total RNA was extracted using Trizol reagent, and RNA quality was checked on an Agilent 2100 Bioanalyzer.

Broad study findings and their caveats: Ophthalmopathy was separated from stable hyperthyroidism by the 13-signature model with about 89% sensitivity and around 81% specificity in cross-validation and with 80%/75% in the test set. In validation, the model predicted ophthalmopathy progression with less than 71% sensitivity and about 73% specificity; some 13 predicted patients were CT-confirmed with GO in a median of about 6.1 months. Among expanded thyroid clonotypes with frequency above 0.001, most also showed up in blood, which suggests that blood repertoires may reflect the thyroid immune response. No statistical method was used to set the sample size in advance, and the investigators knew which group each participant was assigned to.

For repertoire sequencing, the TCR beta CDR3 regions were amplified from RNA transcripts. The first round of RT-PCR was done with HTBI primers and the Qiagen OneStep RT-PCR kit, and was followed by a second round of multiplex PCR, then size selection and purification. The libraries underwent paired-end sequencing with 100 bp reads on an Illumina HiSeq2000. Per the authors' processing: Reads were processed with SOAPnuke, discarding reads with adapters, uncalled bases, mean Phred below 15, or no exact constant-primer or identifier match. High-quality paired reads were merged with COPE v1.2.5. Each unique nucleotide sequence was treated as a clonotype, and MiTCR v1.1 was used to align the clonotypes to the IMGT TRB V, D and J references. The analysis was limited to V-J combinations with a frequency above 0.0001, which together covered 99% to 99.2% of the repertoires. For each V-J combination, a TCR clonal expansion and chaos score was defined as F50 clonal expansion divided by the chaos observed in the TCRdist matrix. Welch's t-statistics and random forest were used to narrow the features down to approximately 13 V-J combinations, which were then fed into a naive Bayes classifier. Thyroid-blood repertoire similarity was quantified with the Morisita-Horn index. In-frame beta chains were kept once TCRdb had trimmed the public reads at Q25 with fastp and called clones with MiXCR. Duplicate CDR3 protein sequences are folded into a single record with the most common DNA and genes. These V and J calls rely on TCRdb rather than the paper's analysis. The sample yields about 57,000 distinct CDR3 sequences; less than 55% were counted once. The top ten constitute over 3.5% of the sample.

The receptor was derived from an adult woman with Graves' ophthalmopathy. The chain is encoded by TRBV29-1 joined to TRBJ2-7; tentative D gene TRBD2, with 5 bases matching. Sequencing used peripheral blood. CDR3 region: CSLAEGSYEQYF. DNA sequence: TGCAGCTTAGCCGAGGGTTCCTACGAGCAGTACTTC.